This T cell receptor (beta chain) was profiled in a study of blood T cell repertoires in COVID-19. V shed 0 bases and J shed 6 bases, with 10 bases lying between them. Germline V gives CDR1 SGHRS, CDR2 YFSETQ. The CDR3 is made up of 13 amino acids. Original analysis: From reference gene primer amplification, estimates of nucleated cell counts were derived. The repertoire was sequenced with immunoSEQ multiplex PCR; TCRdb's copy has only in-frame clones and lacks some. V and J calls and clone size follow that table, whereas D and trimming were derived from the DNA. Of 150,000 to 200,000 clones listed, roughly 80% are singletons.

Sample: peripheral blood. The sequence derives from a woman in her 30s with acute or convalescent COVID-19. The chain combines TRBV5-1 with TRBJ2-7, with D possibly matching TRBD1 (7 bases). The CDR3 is CASSLGQGGEQYF. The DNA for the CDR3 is TGCGCCAGCAGCTTGGGGCAGGGGGGCGAGCAGTACTTC.